The text below deals with one T cell receptor (beta chain). The clone's antigen remains unknown. Base-call qualities are not available, and no considerably larger clone is one nucleotide away. The sample comes from a study of Tregs in tolerant kidney transplant recipients (dated by TCRdb to about 2019). At the level of the whole study: The study applied TCRbeta sequencing to find donor-specific regulatory T cells before combined kidney and bone marrow transplantation and then followed those same cells after transplant.

Here is what the overall study found, with its caveats: Because the study included only a small number of patients, the results must be confirmed in larger populations and under other immunosuppression protocols. Donor-specific Treg expansion exceeded global Treg expansion in tolerant patients, suggesting antigen-driven rather than nonspecific expansion. Biological reproducibility was not examined directly, but technical replication error appeared to be minimal. The most biologically relevant and donor-specific TCRbeta repertoire appeared to be identified by expanding Tregs with activated donor B cells. For some patients the PCR primers changed over time, which made it impossible to compare the samples from those patients at the nucleotide level.

Transplants used related donors with nonmyeloablative bone marrow transplantation; mixed chimerism was transient in the human trials. Thawed PBMCs were FACS-sorted into unstimulated Tregs (CD4+CD25+CD127-), CD4+ non-Tregs (CD4+CD25-), CD4 cells and CD8 cells. The patients were 4 recipients of combined kidney and bone marrow transplants from the ITN036ST trial, and samples were available only from these trial subjects. Healthy control blood was separated into PBMCs by Ficoll density gradient and cryopreserved, and patient PBMCs were collected both before and after transplant. Trimming leaves V shorter by 5 bases and J shorter by 2 bases, with the junction holding 9 bases beyond the gene matches. The CDR3 runs 16 residues from the cysteine to the phenylalanine. Just the 48-base CDR3 DNA is kept, in frame starting at base 1. Looking up the germline V gene yields CDR1 SGHTA and CDR2 FQGNSA. For TCRbeta CDR3 sequencing, genomic DNA was extracted from sorted cells using the QIAGEN DNeasy Blood and Tissue Kit. High-throughput TCRbeta CDR3 sequencing, which included PCR amplification with bias correction and internal controls, was done commercially through immunoSEQ. Regarding the original processing steps: A unique productive TCRbeta sequence was defined by the CDR3 nucleotide sequence when primers matched, and otherwise by the CDR3 amino acid sequence together with the Vbeta and Jbeta genes. Sorting error was corrected by removing sequences shared between sorted populations at a frequency ratio of 2:1 or less, and the remaining shared sequences were assigned to the higher population. A sequence counted as donor-reactive if, in CFSE-low cells, the sequence had a frequency of at least 0.01% and was expanded at least 5-fold compared with unstimulated cells. Repertoire divergence was quantified by Jensen-Shannon divergence calculated from the top 100 TCRbeta sequences ranked by frequency. For any sample with multiple sequencing runs, sorting error was corrected in each run separately before the runs were pooled. Drawn from immuneACCESS, this table holds only the in-frame rearrangements with V and J called that TCRdb kept. Clones are partly lost; checked studies trace under half to an unresolved V gene and leave the rest unexplained. V and J calls plus clone size are reproduced from that table; the DNA served to infer D and trimming. The sample profile shows approximately 81,000 clones; more than 85% of them were found once. The ten most abundant clones make up around 1.5% of the sample.

In this chain, TRBV7-2 is recombined with TRBJ2-3; 8 nucleotides in the junction match TRBD2. Sequencing used CD4+ T cells from blood (PBMCs), obtained 24 months after the transplant. This clonotype originated in a human patient who received a combined kidney and bone marrow transplant. Post transplant, some T cells may arise from the graft donor. The CDR3 reads as follows: CASSRRSGIYTDTQYF. The bases are TGTGCCAGCAGCAGGCGTAGCGGGATTTACACAGATACGCAGTATTTT. Joined to the reference TRBV7-2 and TRBJ2-3 proteins, this CDR3 gives the full variable domain: GAGVSQSPSNKVTEKGKDVELRCDPISGHTALYWYRQSLGQGLEFLIYFQGNSAPDKSGLPSDRFSAERTGGSVSTLTIQRTQQEDSAVYLCASSRRSGIYTDTQYFGPGTRLTVL.